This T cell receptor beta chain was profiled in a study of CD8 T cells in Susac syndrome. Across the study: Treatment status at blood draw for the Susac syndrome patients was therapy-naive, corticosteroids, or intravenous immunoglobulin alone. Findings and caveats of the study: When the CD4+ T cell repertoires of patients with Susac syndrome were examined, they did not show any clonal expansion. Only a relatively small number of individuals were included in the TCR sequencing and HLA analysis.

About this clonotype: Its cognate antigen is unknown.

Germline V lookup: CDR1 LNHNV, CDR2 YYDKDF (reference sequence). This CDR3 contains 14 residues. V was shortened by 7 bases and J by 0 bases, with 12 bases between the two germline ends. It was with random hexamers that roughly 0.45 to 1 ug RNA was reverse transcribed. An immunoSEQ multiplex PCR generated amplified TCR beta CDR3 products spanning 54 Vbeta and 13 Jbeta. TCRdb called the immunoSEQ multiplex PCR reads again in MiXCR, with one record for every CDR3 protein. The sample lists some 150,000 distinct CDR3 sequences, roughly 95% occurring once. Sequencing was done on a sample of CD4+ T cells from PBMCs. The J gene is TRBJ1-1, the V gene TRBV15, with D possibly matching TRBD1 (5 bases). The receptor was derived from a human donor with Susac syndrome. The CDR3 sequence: CATNPDTLNTEAFF. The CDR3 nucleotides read TGTGCCACCAACCCGGACACCTTGAACACTGAAGCTTTCTTT. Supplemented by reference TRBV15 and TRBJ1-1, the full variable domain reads DAMVIQNPRYQVTQFGKPVTLSCSQTLNHNVMYWYQQKSSQAPKLLFHYYDKDFNNEADTPDNFQSRRPNTSFCFLDIRSPGLGDTAMYLCATNPDTLNTEAFFGQGTRLTVV.